These 8 T cell receptor beta chains were all obtained from the same sample, sequenced in a study of blood T cell repertoires in COVID-19. The assay was immunoSEQ multiplex PCR, and TCRdb's table has in-frame clones only and misses some. This sample has around 170,000 clones, with approximately 82% found just once. Sample: peripheral blood. The receptors originated from a man in his 70s who had recovered from COVID-19.

This chain joins TRBV3-1 (or the pseudogene TRBV3-2) and TRBJ2-5; TRBD2 aligns across 11 bases. Unmatched junction bases numbered 9, after V lost 5 bases and J lost 1 base. The CDR3 has 17 amino acids. Germline CDR1 is LGHDT and CDR2 is YNNKEL (reference sequence). CDR3 amino acids: CASSIGTSGRSQETQYF. The DNA for the CDR3 is TGTGCCAGCAGCATCGGGACTAGCGGTAGGTCCCAAGAGACCCAGTACTTC.

The chain employs TRBV19 and TRBJ2-3, with TRBD2 identical over 9 bases. The CDR3 loop spans 19 amino acids. Looked up from germline, CDR1 is LNHDA and CDR2 is SQIVND (reference sequence). The V and J ends lost 10 bases and 1 base, in that order; junction bases with no gene match: 21. The CDR3 bases are TGTGCCACTTCACAGAGGCTAGCGGGGATGGGAACCGGCACAGATACGCAGTATTTT. Protein: CATSQRLAGMGTGTDTQYF.

The chain combines TRBV15 with TRBJ1-5; no definite D call. Germline V lookup: CDR1 LNHNV, CDR2 YYDKDF (reference sequence). Deletions cut 5 bases from V and 5 bases from J, with 13 bases between. The CDR3 is 14 residues long. CDR3 sequence reads: CATSRGRGDQPQHF. The DNA of the CDR3 is TGTGCCACCAGCCGGGGTCGTGGTGATCAGCCCCAGCATTTT.

The J gene is TRBJ2-2, the V gene TRBV19; 8 bases map to TRBD2. Germline CDR1 LNHDA, CDR2 SQIVND (reference sequence). This CDR3 spans 16 amino acids. V dropped 5 bases and J dropped 2; count of bases not matched to a gene: 7. The CDR3 sequence: CASSPRLARNTGELFF. The CDR3 region has the DNA TGTGCCAGTAGTCCTCGACTAGCGCGAAACACCGGGGAGCTGTTTTTT.

The chain employs TRBV7-2 and TRBJ2-7; 10 bases agree with TRBD2. V shed 6 bases, J shed 5 bases, and the junction held 7 bases outside the gene matches. The CDR3 loop spans 14 amino acids. CDR1 is SGHTA, CDR2 FQGNSA, per germline. The CDR3 DNA follows: TGTGCCAGCAGGGGGACTAGCGATCTCCACGAGCAGTACTTC. Its translation is CASRGTSDLHEQYF.

The genes are TRBV29-1 and TRBJ1-1; 11 nucleotides match TRBD1. J was trimmed by 7 bases and V by 7 bases; bases with no gene match: 8. Germline CDR1 and CDR2: SQVTM and ANQGSEA. The CDR3 consists of 13 residues. This CDR3 is CSGRGQGGYEAFF. In DNA, the CDR3 is TGCAGCGGGAGGGGACAGGGGGGATATGAAGCTTTCTTT.

The chain combines TRBV5-4 with TRBJ1-3; a possible D gene is TRBD1 (5 bases). Germline V gene data show CDR1 as SGHNT and CDR2 as YYREEE (reference sequence). The ends were cut back, 0 bases at V and 4 bases at J, with 14 bases in the middle. The CDR3 runs to 16 residues. The chain's CDR3 is CASSLGQYDSGNTIYF. CDR3 nucleotides: TGTGCCAGCAGCTTGGGACAGTATGATTCCGGAAACACCATATATTTT.

The chain has TRBV10-3 and TRBJ2-7; unclear D gene. The CDR3 contains 11 residues. Germline V gene lookup returns CDR1 ENHRY and CDR2 SYGVKD. The V and J ends lost 6 bases and 4 bases respectively, with 7 bases between them. CDR3 in DNA: TGTGCCATCAGGGGCGAATACGAGCAGTACTTC. Protein: CAIRGEYEQYF.